The 6 T cell receptor beta chains below were found in one sample sequenced in a study of graft-versus-host responses after intestinal transplantation. Clones were sequenced by immunoSEQ multiplex PCR, and TCRdb holds only the in-frame ones, with some missing. Here the sample spans tens of thousands of clones, around 91% being singletons. Their antigens are not known. Sequences were derived from unstimulated CD8+ T cells sorted from spleen or lymph node cells, sampled before intestinal transplant. These receptors were collected from a human donor who received an intestinal transplant.

The chain joins TRBV5-6 to TRBJ1-5; tentative D call: TRBD1 (5 bases). V lost 3 bases and J 6 bases, leaving 13 bases between the germline ends. The CDR3 is 14 residues long. Germline V gives CDR1 SGHDT, CDR2 YYEEEE. CDR3 residues: CASSSGGMGQPQHF. DNA of the CDR3: TGTGCCAGCAGCTCGGGGGGGATGGGTCAGCCCCAGCATTTT.

The V and J genes are TRBV5-5 and TRBJ2-7; 10 bases are a match to TRBD1. The J segment lost 4 bases and the V segment lost 0 bases, leaving 1 base of the junction unmatched. Germline V lookup: CDR1 SGHKS, CDR2 YYEKEE (reference sequence). The CDR3 totals 14 residues. The CDR3 loop is CASSLEDRGYEQYF. CDR3 sequence (DNA): TGTGCCAGCAGCTTGGAGGACAGGGGGTACGAGCAGTACTTC.

The gene calls are TRBV6-5 and TRBJ2-5, with D perhaps matching TRBD1 (6 bases). The germline CDR1 and CDR2 sequences are MNHEY and SVGAGI. V was shortened by 0 bases and J by 5 bases, with 10 bases between the two germline ends. CDR3 length equals 14 residues. The CDR3 DNA is TGTGCCAGCAGTTACTCCGGGCAGGGGGAGACCCAGTACTTC. Translated: CASSYSGQGETQYF.

The chain combines TRBV15 with TRBJ2-1; 7 positions match TRBD2. This CDR3 has 14 amino acids. J was trimmed by 8 bases and V by 4 bases; bases with no gene match: 8. The germline CDR1 and CDR2 sequences are LNHNV and YYDKDF (reference sequence). CDR3 sequence: CATSTGLVIHEQFF. The CDR3, as DNA: TGTGCCACCAGCACCGGACTAGTTATCCATGAGCAGTTCTTC.

The chain recombines TRBV6-4 with TRBJ2-6; 7 bases align to TRBD2. J lost 2 bases, V lost 4 bases, and 5 bases had no gene match. Looked up from germline, CDR1 is MRHNA and CDR2 is SNTAGT. The CDR3 is 16 residues long. The CDR3 DNA is TGTGCCAGCAGTGCCACCGCGGGGGCTGGGGCCAACGTCCTGACTTTC. Amino acids: CASSATAGAGANVLTF.

The gene calls are TRBV14 and TRBJ1-5; D gene ambiguous. V was shortened by 8 bases and J by 2 bases, with 10 bases between the two germline ends. The CDR3 is made up of 13 amino acids. The germline gives CDR1 SGHDN, CDR2 FVKESK. The CDR3 coding sequence is TGTGCCAGCTCACGAGGGCGCAATCAGCCCCAGCATTTT. This encodes CASSRGRNQPQHF.